These 16 T cell receptor beta chains were sequenced from one sample in a study of CD8 T cells in ankylosing spondylitis. In TCRdb, the 5' RACE reads were re-called with MiXCR into one record per CDR3 protein. Of about 420,000 distinct CDR3 sequences listed, 20% to 25% are singletons. The antigens for these receptors are not known. Study findings and constraints: A TCR beta motif made of roughly eight highly homologous variants seemed typical of ankylosing spondylitis blood.

Sequencing was carried out using blood, either unsorted or a sorted T cell fraction (not recorded which). The receptors were gathered from a male donor with ankylosing spondylitis.

V gene TRBV18 combines with J gene TRBJ2-7; no reliable D call. There are 13 residues in the CDR3. Deletions cut 3 bases from V and 5 bases from J, with 11 bases between. Per the germline V gene, CDR1 is KGHSH and CDR2 is LQKENI. The CDR3 region is CASSPRMIDEQYF. CDR3 nucleotides: TGTGCCAGCTCACCGAGAATGATAGACGAGCAGTACTTC.

The J gene is TRBJ2-5, the V gene TRBV12-3 or TRBV12-4, with 8 bases matching TRBD2. After removal of 5 bases from V and 5 bases from J, the junction contained 7 bases not matched to a gene. The CDR3 spans 14 residues. The CDR3 loop reads CASSPGGAWETQYF. The CDR3, as DNA: TGTGCCAGCAGTCCGGGGGGGGCATGGGAGACCCAGTACTTC.

This clonotype occurred a few times. The CDR3 coding sequence is TGCGCCAGTAATGAGGGGGGGATAACCTACAATGAGCAGTTCTTC. Translating it yields CASNEGGITYNEQFF. This rearrangement joins TRBV5-1 to TRBJ2-1; TRBD2 is a possible D gene (7 bases). This CDR3 spans 15 amino acids. V was shortened by 8 bases and J by 2 bases, with 17 bases between the two germline ends. CDR1 SGHRS and CDR2 YFSETQ come from the germline V gene.

This clonotype has just one count. This sequence joins TRBV6-5 and TRBJ1-5; TRBD1 aligns across 9 bases. This CDR3 has 14 residues. CDR1 and CDR2 from the germline V gene are MNHEY and SVGAGI. The ends lost 4 bases at V and 11 bases at J; junction bases unmatched: 9. The CDR3 loop is CASSSTGGGRAQHF. DNA of the CDR3: TGTGCCAGCAGTTCGACAGGGGGGGGGCGGGCCCAGCATTTT.

This clonotype came up a few times. The gene calls are TRBV7-9 and TRBJ2-7; D not resolved. Between the trimmed V and J ends, which lost 2 bases and 7 bases, there was a span of 15 bases. This CDR3 spans 14 amino acids. Germline V gene data show CDR1 as SEHNR and CDR2 as FQNEAQ (reference sequence). CDR3 coding DNA: TGTGCCAGCAGCTTAACGAGCGAAATCGGGGAGCAGTACTTC. Translated, it gives CASSLTSEIGEQYF.

V usage is TRBV7-8 and J usage is TRBJ2-7, with a tentative D call TRBD1 (6 bases). This CDR3 spans 16 amino acids. V was pared by 5 bases and J by 0 bases, with 17 bases between. Germline V CDR1 and CDR2: SGHVS, FQNEAQ. DNA of the CDR3: TGTGCCAGCAGCCCCGAAGGTCGGGACAACTCCTACGAGCAGTACTTC. Its translation: CASSPEGRDNSYEQYF.

The chain combines TRBV5-1 with TRBJ2-6; D ambiguous. This CDR3 contains 16 residues. Between the trimmed V and J ends, which lost 1 base and 0 bases, there was a span of 8 bases. Germline V gene data show CDR1 as SGHRS and CDR2 as YFSETQ. Here the CDR3 reads CASSLTTASGANVLTF. The CDR3 DNA is TGCGCCAGCAGCTTGACCACGGCCTCTGGGGCCAACGTCCTGACTTTC.

This clonotype came up a few times. The chain combines TRBV20-1 with TRBJ1-4; TRBD1 matches 7 bases. This CDR3 region has 12 residues. The V segment lost 3 bases and the J segment 6 bases; nucleotides outside the gene matches: 1. The germline V gene encodes CDR1 DFQATT and CDR2 SNEGSKA (reference sequence). The CDR3 sequence is CSARGQYEKLFF. As DNA, the CDR3 is TGCAGTGCTAGGGGACAGTATGAAAAACTGTTTTTT.

The chain combines TRBV6-1 with TRBJ2-7; weak D call: TRBD2 (6 bases). Looked up from germline, CDR1 is MNHNS and CDR2 is SASEGT. V was clipped by 6 bases and J by 3 bases, with 18 bases between them. CDR3 size: 15 residues. CDR3 loop: CASRLSPGDHYEQYF. Written as DNA, the CDR3 is TGTGCCAGCAGGCTTTCCCCGGGGGATCACTACGAGCAGTACTTC.

This clonotype occurred a few times. This chain links TRBV12-3 or TRBV12-4 with TRBJ2-3; 12 bases line up with TRBD2. Trimming at V came to 6 bases and at J to 4 bases, leaving 14 bases not matched to a gene. The CDR3 loop spans 18 amino acids. In nucleotides, the CDR3 is TGTGCCAGCAGGCGACTAGCGGGAGAAACGGGGAGATCAGATACGCAGTATTTT. Residues: CASRRLAGETGRSDTQYF.

The DNA of the CDR3 is TGCGCCAGCAGCTTGAGACAGGGTGGGGATACGCAGTATTTT. It specifies CASSLRQGGDTQYF. This sequence joins TRBV5-1 and TRBJ2-3; 7 bases are shared with TRBD1. Trimming cost V 1 base and J 6 bases; bases outside gene matches: 5. The CDR3 covers 14 residues. The germline V gene has CDR1 SGHRS and CDR2 YFSETQ.

The rearrangement links TRBV20-1 to TRBJ1-5, with 7 nucleotides matching TRBD1. V lost 0 bases to trimming and J lost 7 bases; unmatched junction nucleotides: 12. The germline V gene encodes CDR1 DFQATT and CDR2 SNEGSKA (reference sequence). The CDR3 contains 16 residues. The CDR3 spells CSARDLGGGAAQPQHF. The DNA of the CDR3 is TGCAGTGCTAGAGATTTGGGAGGGGGCGCAGCCCAGCCCCAGCATTTT.

The chain is built from TRBV10-3 and TRBJ2-3; TRBD2 is a possible D gene (5 bases). CDR1 is ENHRY, CDR2 SYGVKD, per germline. Trimming pared 0 bases from V and 3 bases from J, leaving 13 bases between. The CDR3 runs to 16 residues. CDR3 protein: CAISESLLDTTDTQYF. The CDR3 bases are TGTGCCATCAGTGAGTCTTTACTAGATACGACAGATACGCAGTATTTT.

V usage is TRBV3-1 and J usage is TRBJ1-5, with 8 bases identical to TRBD1. CDR3 length equals 11 residues. Losses at the gene ends were 11 bases for V and 7 bases for J; bases not matched to a gene: 4. CDR1 and CDR2 from the germline V gene are LGHDT and YNNKEL (reference sequence). In DNA, the CDR3 is TGTGCCGCAGGGGGCGAACAGCCCCAGCATTTT. Protein: CAAGGEQPQHF.

This clonotype was found a few times. This chain uses TRBV6-5 with TRBJ2-2, with a possible D match to TRBD2 (5 bases). Germline CDR1 MNHEY, CDR2 SVGAGI. The CDR3 is 16 residues long. The ends were cut back, 0 bases at V and 3 bases at J, with 11 bases in the middle. CDR3 sequence reads: CASSYSVGRDTGELFF. CDR3 coding DNA: TGTGCCAGCAGTTACTCTGTGGGGAGAGACACCGGGGAGCTGTTTTTT.

This clonotype has a count of ten or more. The CDR3 reads CSVRGPGMKDTTNTDTQYF. DNA of the CDR3: TGCAGCGTTAGGGGACCGGGGATGAAGGACACGACCAACACAGATACGCAGTATTTT. This rearrangement joins TRBV29-1 to TRBJ2-3; perhaps D is TRBD1 or TRBD2 (5 bases each). Germline V lookup: CDR1 SQVTM, CDR2 ANQGSEA. The ends were cut back, 5 bases at V and 2 bases at J, with 29 bases in the middle. The CDR3 runs to 19 residues.